This T cell receptor (beta chain) was sequenced in a study of blood T cells in healthy people across ages. This clonotype occurred a few times. The antigen is undetermined. Between the trimmed V and J ends, which lost 6 bases and 7 bases, there was a span of 15 bases. Germline V gene data show CDR1 as MDHEN and CDR2 as SYDVKM. The CDR3 contains 14 residues. The authors ran a second PCR of about 7 to 11 cycles using a sample-barcoded 5' primer and a J-beta primer mix. TCRdb reprocessed the 5' RACE reads via MiXCR and lists one record per CDR3 protein. The table has around 1,000,000 distinct CDR3 sequences, more than 30% seen once. Study-level findings and limits: Roughly linear declines in TCR beta diversity per million T cells occurred with age. A strong correlation between TCR beta diversity and naive T cell percentage was seen. PBMCs left unsorted prevented a conclusive naive versus antigen-experienced comparison.

Sequencing was carried out using blood. The chain is built from TRBV28 and TRBJ1-4; no reliable D call. The clonotype comes from a man younger than 35 in good health. This CDR3 is CASRRLIVSEKLFF. DNA for the CDR3: TGTGCCAGCAGAAGATTAATTGTCAGTGAAAAACTGTTTTTT. Complete variable domain (other parts from reference TRBV28 and TRBJ1-4): DVKVTQSSRYLVKRTGEKVFLECVQDMDHENMFWYRQDPGLGLRLIYFSYDVKMKEKGDIPEGYSVSREKKERFSLILESASTNQTSMYLCASRRLIVSEKLFFGSGTQLSVL.